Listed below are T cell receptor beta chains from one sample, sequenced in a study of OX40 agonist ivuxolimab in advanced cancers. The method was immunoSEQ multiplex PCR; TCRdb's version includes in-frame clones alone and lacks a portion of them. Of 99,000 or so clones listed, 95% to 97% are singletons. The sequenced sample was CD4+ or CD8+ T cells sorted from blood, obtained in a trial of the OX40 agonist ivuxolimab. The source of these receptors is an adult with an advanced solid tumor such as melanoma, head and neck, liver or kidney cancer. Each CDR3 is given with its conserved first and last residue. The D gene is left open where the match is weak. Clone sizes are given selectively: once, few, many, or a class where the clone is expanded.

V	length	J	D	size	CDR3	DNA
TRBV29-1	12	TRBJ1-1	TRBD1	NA	CSVGTGNTEAFF	TGCAGCGTGGGGACAGGGAACACTGAAGCTTTCTTT
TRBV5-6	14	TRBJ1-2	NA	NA	CASSPGSLQYGYTF	TGTGCCAGCAGCCCGGGGAGTTTGCAGTATGGCTACACCTTC
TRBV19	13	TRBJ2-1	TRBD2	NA	CASKPGRDNEQFF	TGTGCCAGTAAGCCCGGGAGGGACAATGAGCAGTTCTTC
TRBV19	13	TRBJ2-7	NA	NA	CASSGSGPYEQYF	TGTGCCAGTAGTGGGTCAGGGCCCTACGAGCAGTACTTC
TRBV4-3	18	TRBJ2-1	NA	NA	CASSQEFPDLRWQNEQFF	TGCGCCAGCAGCCAAGAATTTCCGGATTTGAGGTGGCAAAATGAGCAGTTCTTC
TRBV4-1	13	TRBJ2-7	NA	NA	CASSLDTAYEQYF	TGCGCCAGCAGCCTCGACACAGCCTACGAGCAGTACTTC
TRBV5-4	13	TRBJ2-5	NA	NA	CASSRHMEETQYF	TGTGCCAGCAGCCGACACATGGAAGAGACCCAGTACTTC
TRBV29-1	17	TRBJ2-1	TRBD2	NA	CSVEDEASGSIYNEQFF	TGCAGCGTTGAAGATGAAGCTAGCGGGAGTATCTACAATGAGCAGTTCTTC
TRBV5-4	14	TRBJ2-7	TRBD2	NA	CASSLELAVYEQYF	TGTGCCAGCAGCTTGGAACTAGCGGTGTACGAGCAGTACTTC
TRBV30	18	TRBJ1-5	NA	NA	CAWSVDTGKFSGNQPQHF	TGTGCCTGGAGTGTAGATACAGGGAAGTTTTCGGGCAATCAGCCCCAGCATTTT
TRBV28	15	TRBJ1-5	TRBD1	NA	CASSQRQGGNQPQHF	TGTGCCAGCAGTCAAAGACAGGGTGGCAATCAGCCCCAGCATTTT
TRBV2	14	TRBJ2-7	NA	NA	CASSSVQVAYEQYF	TGTGCCAGCAGTAGCGTGCAAGTCGCCTACGAGCAGTACTTC
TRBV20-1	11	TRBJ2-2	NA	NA	CSANHAGELFF	TGCAGTGCTAATCATGCCGGGGAGCTGTTTTTT
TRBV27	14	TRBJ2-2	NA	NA	CASSFQQGTGELFF	TGTGCCAGCAGTTTTCAACAGGGAACCGGGGAGCTGTTTTTT
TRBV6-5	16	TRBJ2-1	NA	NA	CASSWGGGTVVDEQFF	TGTGCCAGCAGTTGGGGCGGGGGGACAGTAGTCGATGAGCAGTTCTTC
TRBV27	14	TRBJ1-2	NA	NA	CASSPTLTPHGYTF	TGTGCCAGCAGTCCCACCCTGACACCACATGGCTACACCTTC
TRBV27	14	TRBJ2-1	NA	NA	CASSTAYSYNEQFF	TGTGCCAGCAGCACAGCCTATAGTTACAATGAGCAGTTCTTC
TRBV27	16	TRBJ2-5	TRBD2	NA	CASSGNSGKFGETQYF	TGTGCCAGCAGTGGAAATAGCGGGAAGTTTGGAGAGACCCAGTACTTC
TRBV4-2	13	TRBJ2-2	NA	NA	CASSQNLGHVLFF	TGTGCCAGCAGCCAAAACCTCGGACACGTGCTGTTTTTT
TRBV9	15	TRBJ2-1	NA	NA	CASSFTADHYNEQFF	TGTGCCAGCAGCTTCACGGCAGACCACTACAATGAGCAGTTCTTC
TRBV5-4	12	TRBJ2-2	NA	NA	CASSSPTGELFF	TGTGCCAGCAGCTCTCCCACCGGGGAGCTGTTTTTT
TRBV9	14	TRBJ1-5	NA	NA	CASSVGQGNQPQHF	TGTGCCAGCAGCGTAGGACAAGGCAATCAGCCCCAGCATTTT
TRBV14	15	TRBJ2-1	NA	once	CASSQDVGSYNEQFF	TGTGCCAGCAGCCAAGATGTGGGCTCCTACAATGAGCAGTTCTTC
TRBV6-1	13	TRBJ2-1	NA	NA	CATLRRDYNEQFF	TGTGCCACCCTGAGAAGGGACTACAATGAGCAGTTCTTC
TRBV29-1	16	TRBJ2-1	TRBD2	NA	CSVETGLAGTYNEQFF	TGCAGCGTTGAAACGGGACTAGCGGGGACCTACAATGAGCAGTTCTTC
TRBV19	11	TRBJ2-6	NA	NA	CASTGANVLTF	TGTGCCAGTACCGGGGCCAACGTCCTGACTTTC
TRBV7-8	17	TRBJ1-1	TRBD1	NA	CASSSPGTGLMNTEAFF	TGTGCCAGCAGCTCACCCGGGACAGGACTCATGAACACTGAAGCTTTCTTT
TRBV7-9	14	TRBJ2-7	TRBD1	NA	CASSERDRYYEQYF	TGTGCCAGCAGCGAACGGGACAGGTACTACGAGCAGTACTTC
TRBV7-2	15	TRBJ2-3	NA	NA	CASSRGGASTDTQYF	TGTGCCAGCAGCCGAGGGGGGGCAAGCACAGATACGCAGTATTTT
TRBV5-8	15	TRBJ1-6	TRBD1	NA	CASSWGQGADSPLHF	TGTGCCAGCAGCTGGGGGCAGGGGGCAGATTCACCCCTCCACTTT
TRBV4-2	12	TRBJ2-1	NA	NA	CASSWAGNEQFF	TGTGCCAGCAGCTGGGCGGGGAATGAGCAGTTCTTC
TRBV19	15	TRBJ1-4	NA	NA	CASSIGAATNEKLFF	TGTGCCAGTAGTATAGGCGCCGCAACTAATGAAAAACTGTTTTTT
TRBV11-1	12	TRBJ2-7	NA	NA	CASSLAAYEQYF	TGTGCCAGCAGCTTAGCGGCGTACGAGCAGTACTTC
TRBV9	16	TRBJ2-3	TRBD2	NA	CASSPRLAGYTDTQYF	TGTGCCAGCAGCCCGCGACTAGCGGGGTACACAGATACGCAGTATTTT
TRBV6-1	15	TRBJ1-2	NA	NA	CASSERRPDPYGYTF	TGTGCCAGCAGTGAACGGCGCCCCGACCCCTATGGCTACACCTTC
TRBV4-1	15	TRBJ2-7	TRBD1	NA	CASSQDDRAGSEQYF	TGCGCCAGCAGCCAGGACGACAGGGCGGGTTCCGAGCAGTACTTC
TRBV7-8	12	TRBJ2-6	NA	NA	CASTRRANVLTF	TGTGCCAGCACCAGAAGGGCCAACGTCCTGACTTTC
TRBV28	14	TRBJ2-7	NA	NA	CASSLRDLPYEQYF	TGTGCCAGCAGTTTACGGGACCTCCCCTACGAGCAGTACTTC
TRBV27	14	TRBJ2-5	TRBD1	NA	CASSFGQGAWEQYF	TGTGCCAGCAGTTTTGGACAGGGGGCATGGGAGCAGTACTTC
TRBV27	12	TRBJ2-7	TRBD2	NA	CASLAAWGEQYF	TGTGCCAGTCTAGCGGCCTGGGGCGAGCAGTACTTC
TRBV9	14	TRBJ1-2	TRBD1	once	CASSVEGGGPGYTF	TGTGCCAGCAGCGTAGAGGGAGGGGGCCCTGGCTACACCTTC
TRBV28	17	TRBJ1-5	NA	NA	CASSFREERASNQPQHF	TGTGCCAGCAGTTTCAGGGAGGAAAGAGCTAGCAATCAGCCCCAGCATTTT
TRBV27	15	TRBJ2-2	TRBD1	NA	CASKITGGYTGELFF	TGTGCCAGCAAAATTACAGGGGGTTACACCGGGGAGCTGTTTTTT
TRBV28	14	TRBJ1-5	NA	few	CASSFGDWDRPQHF	TGTGCCAGCAGTTTTGGGGATTGGGATCGGCCCCAGCATTTT
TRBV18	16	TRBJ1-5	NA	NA	CASSPYDPGEAQPQHF	TGTGCCAGCTCACCTTACGATCCAGGGGAGGCTCAGCCCCAGCATTTT
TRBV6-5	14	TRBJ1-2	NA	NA	CASSAGGENYGYTF	TGTGCCAGCAGTGCCGGCGGGGAGAACTATGGCTACACCTTC
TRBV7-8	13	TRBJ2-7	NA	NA	CASSLAGIHEQYF	TGTGCCAGCAGCTTAGCAGGAATCCACGAGCAGTACTTC
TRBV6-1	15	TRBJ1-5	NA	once	CATEAGIMSNQPQHF	TGTGCCACCGAAGCAGGGATCATGAGCAATCAGCCCCAGCATTTT
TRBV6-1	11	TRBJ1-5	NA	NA	CASRSPQAQHF	TGTGCCAGCAGATCGCCTCAAGCCCAGCATTTT
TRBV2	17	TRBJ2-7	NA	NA	CASSDGRATPIHYEQYF	TGTGCCAGCAGTGACGGCAGGGCCACACCAATTCACTACGAGCAGTACTTC
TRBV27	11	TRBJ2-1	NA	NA	CATHLYNEQFF	TGTGCCACCCACTTGTACAATGAGCAGTTCTTC
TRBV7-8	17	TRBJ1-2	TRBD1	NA	CASSLAAGTGWEWGYTF	TGTGCCAGCAGCTTAGCAGCTGGGACAGGGTGGGAATGGGGCTACACCTTC
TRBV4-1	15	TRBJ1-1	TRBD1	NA	CASSHTTGQNTEAFF	TGCGCCAGCAGCCATACGACAGGGCAGAACACTGAAGCTTTCTTT
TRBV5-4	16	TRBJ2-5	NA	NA	CATLSNPLGADETQYF	TGTGCCACCTTGTCCAACCCATTGGGGGCGGATGAGACCCAGTACTTC
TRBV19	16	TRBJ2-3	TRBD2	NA	CASGVWREMGTDTQYF	TGTGCCAGTGGGGTGTGGCGGGAGATGGGGACAGATACGCAGTATTTT